This T cell receptor beta chain was retrieved from a study of patients and donors after allogeneic stem cell transplantation. The germline V gene has CDR1 MNHEY and CDR2 SVGAGI. V was trimmed by 4 bases and J by 3 bases, leaving 6 bases between them. CDR3 length: 13 amino acids. This clonotype turned up a few times. A single record per CDR3 protein comes from TCRdb applying MiXCR to the RT-PCR reads. Of 400,000 to 450,000 distinct CDR3 sequences listed, roughly 16% are singletons. The chain joins TRBV6-5 to TRBJ1-4, with no clear D. Sequencing was done on a sample of blood, either unsorted or a sorted T cell fraction (not recorded which). The receptor was derived from a human donor who was either an allogeneic HSCT recipient or a stem cell or donor lymphocyte infusion donor (not recorded which). It is not recorded whose cells these are; they may come from a transplant donor. The CDR3 sequence is CASSSYPNEKLFF. DNA for the CDR3: TGTGCCAGCAGTTCCTACCCTAATGAAAAACTGTTTTTT.